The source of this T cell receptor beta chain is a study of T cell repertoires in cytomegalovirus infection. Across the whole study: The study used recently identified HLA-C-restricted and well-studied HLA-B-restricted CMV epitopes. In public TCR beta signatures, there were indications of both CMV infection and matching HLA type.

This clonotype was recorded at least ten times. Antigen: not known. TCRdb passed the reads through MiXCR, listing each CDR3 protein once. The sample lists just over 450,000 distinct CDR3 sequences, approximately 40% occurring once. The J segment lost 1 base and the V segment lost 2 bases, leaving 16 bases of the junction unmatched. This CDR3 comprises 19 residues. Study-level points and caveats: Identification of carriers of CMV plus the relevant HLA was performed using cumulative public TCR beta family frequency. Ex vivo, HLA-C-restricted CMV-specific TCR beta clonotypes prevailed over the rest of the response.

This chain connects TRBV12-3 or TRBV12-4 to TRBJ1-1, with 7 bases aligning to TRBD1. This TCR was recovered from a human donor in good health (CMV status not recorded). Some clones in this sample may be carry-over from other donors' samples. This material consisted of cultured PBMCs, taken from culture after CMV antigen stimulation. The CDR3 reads CASSLYLGRGILENTEAFF. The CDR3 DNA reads TGTGCCAGCAGTTTATATCTGGGCAGGGGGATTTTAGAGAACACTGAAGCTTTCTTT.